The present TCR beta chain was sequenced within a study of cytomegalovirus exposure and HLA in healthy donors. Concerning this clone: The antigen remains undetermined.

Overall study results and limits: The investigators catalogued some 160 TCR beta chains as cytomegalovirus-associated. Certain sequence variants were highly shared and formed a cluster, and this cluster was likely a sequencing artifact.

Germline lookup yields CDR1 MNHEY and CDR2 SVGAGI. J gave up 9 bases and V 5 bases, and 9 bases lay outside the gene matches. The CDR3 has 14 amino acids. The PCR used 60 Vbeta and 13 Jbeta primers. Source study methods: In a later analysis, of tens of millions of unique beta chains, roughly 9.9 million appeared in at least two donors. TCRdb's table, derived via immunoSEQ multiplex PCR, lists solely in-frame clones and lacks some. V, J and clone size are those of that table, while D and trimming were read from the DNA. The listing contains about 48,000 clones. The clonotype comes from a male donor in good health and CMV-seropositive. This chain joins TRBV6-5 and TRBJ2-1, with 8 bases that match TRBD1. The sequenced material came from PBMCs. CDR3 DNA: TGTGCCAGCAGTACTCGGACAGGGTTTTCTGAGCAGTTCTTC. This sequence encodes CASSTRTGFSEQFF.